The sequence of this T cell receptor beta chain was determined in a study of blood T cell repertoires in COVID-19. CDR3 size: 15 residues. V gave up 0 bases and J gave up 0 bases, with 6 bases separating them. Germline assignment: CDR1 MNHEY and CDR2 SMNVEV (reference sequence). In the original processing: For nucleated cells, counts were estimated from reference gene primer amplification. The table came from immunoSEQ multiplex PCR; TCRdb's copy has only in-frame clones and leaves some out. V, J and clone size reflect that table, while D and trimming were determined from the DNA. The sample consists of approximately 460,000 clones, 75% to 90% of them appearing once.

The sequenced sample consisted of peripheral blood. The rearrangement uses TRBV27 and TRBJ1-3, with D unresolved. The receptor was derived from a man aged 18-30 years with COVID-19, enrolled during active disease. The CDR3 loop reads CASSLSSYSGNTIYF. CDR3 bases: TGTGCCAGCAGTTTATCCTCGTACTCTGGAAACACCATATATTTT.